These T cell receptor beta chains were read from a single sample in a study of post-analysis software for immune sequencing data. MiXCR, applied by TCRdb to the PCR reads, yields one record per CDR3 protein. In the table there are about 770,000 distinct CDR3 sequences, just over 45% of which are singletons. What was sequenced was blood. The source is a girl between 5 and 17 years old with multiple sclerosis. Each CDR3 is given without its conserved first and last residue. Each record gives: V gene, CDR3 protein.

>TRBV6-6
ASSYQAGNQETQY
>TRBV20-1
SARPGLTGDEQY
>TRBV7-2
ASSLPDREGWQGTEAF
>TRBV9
ASSVRTGGVRYT
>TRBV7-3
ASSPGPVVREQF
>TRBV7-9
ASSLLDRGHYGYT
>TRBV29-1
STRTGVNEQY
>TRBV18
ASSPGVGGSSYEQY
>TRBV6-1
ASSTMSSYNEQF
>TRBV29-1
SVEAPGERF
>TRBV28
ASSLWVYEQY
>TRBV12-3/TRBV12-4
ASSFSAQEAQY
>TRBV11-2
ASSFGPISEQY
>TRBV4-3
ASSQQIQVYTDTQY
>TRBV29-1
SVESLEADTQY
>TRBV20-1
SARDVGRETLLVSYNEQF
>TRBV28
ASSFGASGEETQY
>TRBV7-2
ASSLEAASYNEQF
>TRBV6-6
ASSLRTSETYEQY
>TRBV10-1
ASSGSRGTDTQY
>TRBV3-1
ASSQDITTAGGYT
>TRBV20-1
STSGRGGITDTQY
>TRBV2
ASSEGTSGPGEQY
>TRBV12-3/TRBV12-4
ASSPARGQVALKYGYT
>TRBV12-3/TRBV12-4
ASSFQLAGTDYGYT
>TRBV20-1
SASKGQEEPHNEKLF
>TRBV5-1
ASSTGTSGLGLEQF
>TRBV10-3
ATADRGENIQY
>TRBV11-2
ASSLASWASYEQY
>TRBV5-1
ASSLGLLQGRTGETQY
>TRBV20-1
SARGGLQIYEQY
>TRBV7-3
ASSLTSGANVLT
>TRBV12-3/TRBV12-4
ASSKGTGDGQPQH
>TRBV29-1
SVEVRTGGPSGYT
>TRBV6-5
ASSYAGHQNTEAF
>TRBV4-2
ASSQEAWGPYSQY
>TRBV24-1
ATSVGGQSVETRY
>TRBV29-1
SVEAPERQGFYNEQF
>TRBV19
ASGLALYNEQF
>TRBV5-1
ASGAGAITDTQY
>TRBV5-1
ASSVGASGTSGSHEQF